These T cell receptor beta chains were read from a single sample in a study of cytomegalovirus exposure and HLA in healthy donors. TCRdb's table, derived via immunoSEQ multiplex PCR, lists solely in-frame clones and lacks some. The sample comprises 100,000 to 150,000 clones, 72% of which are singletons, and less than 4.5% rests with the top ten. The specimen sequenced was PBMCs. These receptors were taken from a man aged 45 to 65 in good health and CMV-seropositive. Each CDR3 is given with its conserved first and last residue. The order of the fields is CDR3 DNA, CDR3 protein, D gene, clone size, J gene, V gene. D genes are given only for firm matches. The size entry is marked missing in some rows and otherwise reads once, few, many or a size class.

cdr3_nt: TGTGCCAGCAGCCCCCGGGAAGGCGCTAATTCACCCCTCCACTTT
cdr3_aa: CASSPREGANSPLHF
d_call: .
clone_size: .
j_call: TRBJ1-6
v_call: TRBV9

cdr3_nt: TGTGCCAGTAGTCGAACTAAGGACAGGGGGCTCGGCTACACCTTC
cdr3_aa: CASSRTKDRGLGYTF
d_call: TRBD1
clone_size: .
j_call: TRBJ1-2
v_call: TRBV19

cdr3_nt: TGCGCCAGCAGCCAAATGCCTCTAGATAATTCACCCCTCCACTTT
cdr3_aa: CASSQMPLDNSPLHF
d_call: .
clone_size: .
j_call: TRBJ1-6
v_call: TRBV4-3

cdr3_nt: TGTGCCATCAGTGAGTCAGGAGCCCAAGCTCATGGCTACACCTTC
cdr3_aa: CAISESGAQAHGYTF
d_call: .
clone_size: .
j_call: TRBJ1-2
v_call: TRBV10-3

cdr3_nt: TGTGCCAGCCGCCCGGGACAGGGCCCCGGGGAGCTGTTTTTT
cdr3_aa: CASRPGQGPGELFF
d_call: TRBD1
clone_size: .
j_call: TRBJ2-2
v_call: TRBV6-1

cdr3_nt: TGTGCCAGCAGTCTCCGCAGGTCGGACACTGAAGCTTTCTTT
cdr3_aa: CASSLRRSDTEAFF
d_call: .
clone_size: few
j_call: TRBJ1-1
v_call: TRBV6-5

cdr3_nt: TGTGCCAGCAGCTCTGCAGGGGGCGGCACAGATACGCAGTATTTT
cdr3_aa: CASSSAGGGTDTQYF
d_call: TRBD1
clone_size: .
j_call: TRBJ2-3
v_call: TRBV5-4

cdr3_nt: TGTGCCAGCAGTCAGACTGAAACGAACACTGAAGCTTTCTTT
cdr3_aa: CASSQTETNTEAFF
d_call: .
clone_size: .
j_call: TRBJ1-1
v_call: TRBV2

cdr3_nt: TGTGCCAGCAGCTCACCGACTAGCGGGAGGGTGGATGAGCAGTTCTTC
cdr3_aa: CASSSPTSGRVDEQFF
d_call: TRBD2
clone_size: .
j_call: TRBJ2-1
v_call: TRBV7-2

cdr3_nt: TGTGCCAGTAGTAGGGGGGACAGGGGGCGGGAGACCCAGTACTTC
cdr3_aa: CASSRGDRGRETQYF
d_call: TRBD1
clone_size: .
j_call: TRBJ2-5
v_call: TRBV19

cdr3_nt: TGTGCCAGCAGCTTAGGACTAGCGGGGAGATCCTACGAGCAGTACTTC
cdr3_aa: CASSLGLAGRSYEQYF
d_call: TRBD2
clone_size: .
j_call: TRBJ2-7
v_call: TRBV7-9

cdr3_nt: TGTGCCAGCACCCCACGGTTTAGCGGGGGGGAAGATACGCAGTATTTT
cdr3_aa: CASTPRFSGGEDTQYF
d_call: TRBD2
clone_size: .
j_call: TRBJ2-3
v_call: TRBV11-2

cdr3_nt: TGTGCCAGCAGCCCGGCTAGAGGACAGCAAACGAACACCGGGGAGCTGTTTTTT
cdr3_aa: CASSPARGQQTNTGELFF
d_call: .
clone_size: many
j_call: TRBJ2-2
v_call: TRBV7-9